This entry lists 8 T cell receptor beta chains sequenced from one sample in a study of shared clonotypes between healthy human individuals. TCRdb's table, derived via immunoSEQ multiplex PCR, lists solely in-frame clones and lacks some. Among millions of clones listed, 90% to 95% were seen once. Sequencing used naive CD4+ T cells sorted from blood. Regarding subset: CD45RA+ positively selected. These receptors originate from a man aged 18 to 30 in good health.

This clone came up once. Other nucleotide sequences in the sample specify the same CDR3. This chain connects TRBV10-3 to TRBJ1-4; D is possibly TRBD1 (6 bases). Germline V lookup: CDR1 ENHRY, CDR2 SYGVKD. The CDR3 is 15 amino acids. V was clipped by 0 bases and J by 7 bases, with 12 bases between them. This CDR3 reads CAISESRGGGEKLFF. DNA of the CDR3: TGTGCCATCAGTGAGTCCAGGGGTGGGGGTGAAAAACTGTTTTTT.

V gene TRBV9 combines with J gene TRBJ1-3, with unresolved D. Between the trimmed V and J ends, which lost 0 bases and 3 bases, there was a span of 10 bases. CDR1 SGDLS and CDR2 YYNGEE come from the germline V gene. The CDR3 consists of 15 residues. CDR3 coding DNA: TGTGCCAGCAGCGTAGAGGGAATAAATGGAAACACCATATATTTT. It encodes CASSVEGINGNTIYF.

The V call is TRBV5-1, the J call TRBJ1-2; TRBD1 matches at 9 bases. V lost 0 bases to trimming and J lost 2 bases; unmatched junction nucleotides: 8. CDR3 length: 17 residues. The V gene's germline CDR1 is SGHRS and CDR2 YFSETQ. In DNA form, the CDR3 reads TGCGCCAGCAGCTTGGACCTGGGGACAGGGCAAAACTATGGCTACACCTTC. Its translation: CASSLDLGTGQNYGYTF.

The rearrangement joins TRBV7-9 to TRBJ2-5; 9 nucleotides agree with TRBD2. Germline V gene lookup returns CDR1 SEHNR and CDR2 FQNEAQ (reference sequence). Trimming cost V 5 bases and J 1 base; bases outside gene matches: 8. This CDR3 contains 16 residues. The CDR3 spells CASSISGGGPQETQYF. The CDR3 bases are TGTGCCAGCAGCATTAGCGGGGGAGGCCCCCAAGAGACCCAGTACTTC.

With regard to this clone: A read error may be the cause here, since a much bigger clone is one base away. This CDR3 reads CASSGTGGNQPQHF. CDR3 sequence (DNA): TGTGCCAGCAGTGGGACAGGGGGCAATCAGCCCCAGCATTTT. This chain connects TRBV6-5 to TRBJ1-5; the match to TRBD1 covers 10 bases. Germline V gene sequence: CDR1 MNHEY, CDR2 SVGAGI. CDR3 length: 14 residues. The V and J ends lost 5 bases and 2 bases, in that order; junction bases with no gene match: 0.

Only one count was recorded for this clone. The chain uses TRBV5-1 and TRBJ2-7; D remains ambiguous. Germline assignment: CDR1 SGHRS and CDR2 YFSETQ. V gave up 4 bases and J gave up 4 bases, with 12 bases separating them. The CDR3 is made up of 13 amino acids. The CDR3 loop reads CASSALPRYEQYF. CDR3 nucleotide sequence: TGCGCCAGCAGCGCACTTCCACGGTACGAGCAGTACTTC.

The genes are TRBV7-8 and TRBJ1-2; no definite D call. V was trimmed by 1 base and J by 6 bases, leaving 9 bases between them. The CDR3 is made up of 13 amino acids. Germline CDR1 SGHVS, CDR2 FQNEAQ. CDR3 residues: CASSLGPLDGYTF. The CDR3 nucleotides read TGTGCCAGCAGCTTAGGGCCACTCGATGGCTACACCTTC. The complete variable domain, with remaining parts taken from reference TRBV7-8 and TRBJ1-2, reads GAGVSQSPRYKVAKRGQDVALRCDPISGHVSLFWYQQALGQGPEFLTYFQNEAQLDKSGLPSDRFFAERPEGSVSTLKIQRTQQEDSAVYLCASSLGPLDGYTFGSGTRLTVV.

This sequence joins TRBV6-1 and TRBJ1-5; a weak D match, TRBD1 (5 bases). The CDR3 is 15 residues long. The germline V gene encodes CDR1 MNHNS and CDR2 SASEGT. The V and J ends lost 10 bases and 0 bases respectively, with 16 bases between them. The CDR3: CATVLGTVSNQPQHF. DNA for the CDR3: TGTGCCACCGTATTGGGGACTGTTAGCAATCAGCCCCAGCATTTT.